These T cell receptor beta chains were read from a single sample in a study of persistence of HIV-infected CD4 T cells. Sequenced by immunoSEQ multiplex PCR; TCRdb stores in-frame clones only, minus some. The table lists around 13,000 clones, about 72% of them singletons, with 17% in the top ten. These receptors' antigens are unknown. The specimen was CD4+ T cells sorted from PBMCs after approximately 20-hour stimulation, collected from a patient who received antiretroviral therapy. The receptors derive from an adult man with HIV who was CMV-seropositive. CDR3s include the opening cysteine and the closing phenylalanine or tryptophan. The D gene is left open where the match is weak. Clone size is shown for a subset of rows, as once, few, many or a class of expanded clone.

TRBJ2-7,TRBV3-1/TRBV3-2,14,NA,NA,TGTGCCAGCAGCCAAGACACCGGCTCCTACGAGCAGTACTTC,CASSQDTGSYEQYF
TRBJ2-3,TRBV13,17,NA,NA,TGTGCCAGCAGCTCGTACCTTCGGAGGGGGCTCACAGATACGCAGTATTTT,CASSSYLRRGLTDTQYF
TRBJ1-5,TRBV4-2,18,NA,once,TGTGCCAGCAGCCAAGTACAACCCCCCCGGGGGCACAATCAGCCCCAGCATTTT,CASSQVQPPRGHNQPQHF
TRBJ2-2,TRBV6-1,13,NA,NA,TGTGCCAGCAGTGAAAGAAGGGCGGGGCAGCTGTTTTTT,CASSERRAGQLFF
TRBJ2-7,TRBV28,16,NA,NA,TGTGCCAGCAGTTCCCTCATCCGGGGACCAGCCTACGAGCAGTACTTC,CASSSLIRGPAYEQYF
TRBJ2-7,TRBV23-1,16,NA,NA,TGCGCCAGCACTCCAAAGGGGGTGACGGGTACCTACGAGCAGTACTTC,CASTPKGVTGTYEQYF
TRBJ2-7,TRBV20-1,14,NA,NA,TGCAGTGCTAGTGGTCGTCCAGGTAACTACGAGCAGTACTTC,CSASGRPGNYEQYF
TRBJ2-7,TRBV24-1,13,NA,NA,TGTGCCACCAGTGAGGGGACATACTACGAGCAGTACTTC,CATSEGTYYEQYF
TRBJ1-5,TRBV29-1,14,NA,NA,TGCAGCGTTGTCGCGGGGCAGGGCAATCAGCCCCAGCATTTT,CSVVAGQGNQPQHF
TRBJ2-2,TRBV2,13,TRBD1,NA,TGTGCCAGCAAGCAGGGGGCCACCGGGGAGCTGTTTTTT,CASKQGATGELFF
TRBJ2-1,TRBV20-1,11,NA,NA,TGCAGTGCTAGGTATCAATATGAGCAGTTCTTC,CSARYQYEQFF
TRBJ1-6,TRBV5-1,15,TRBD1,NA,TGCGCCAGCAGCTTGGAGTCGACAGGGTATTCACCCCTCCACTTT,CASSLESTGYSPLHF
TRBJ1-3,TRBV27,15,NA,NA,TGTGCCAGCAGTTTCCAATTCGGTGGAGGAAACACCATATATTTT,CASSFQFGGGNTIYF
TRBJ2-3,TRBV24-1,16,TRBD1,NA,TGTGCCACCAGTGACCCACAGGGGTACCCCACAGATACGCAGTATTTT,CATSDPQGYPTDTQYF
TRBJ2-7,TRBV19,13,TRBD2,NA,TGTGCCAGTAGTACCGGGACCCTTGGGAGGGAGTACTTC,CASSTGTLGREYF
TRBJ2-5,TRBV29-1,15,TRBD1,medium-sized,TGCAGCGTCCAACTGGGACAGGGGGCCCAAGAGACCCAGTACTTC,CSVQLGQGAQETQYF
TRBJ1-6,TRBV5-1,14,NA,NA,TGCGCCAGCAGCCAAGAAACGCTTAATTCACCCCTCCACTTT,CASSQETLNSPLHF
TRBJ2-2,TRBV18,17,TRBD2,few,TGTGCCAGCTCACCACCGGTAGGCGGGGGTGACACCGGGGAGCTGTTTTTT,CASSPPVGGGDTGELFF
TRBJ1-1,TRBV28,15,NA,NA,TGTGCCAGCACCACGCCTTATCGGGGAACTACTGAAGCTTTCTTT,CASTTPYRGTTEAFF
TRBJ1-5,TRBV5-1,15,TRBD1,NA,TGCGCCAGCAGCTTGACGGGACAGATCAATCAGCCCCAGCATTTT,CASSLTGQINQPQHF
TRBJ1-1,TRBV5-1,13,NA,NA,TGCGCCAGCAGCCCCGGAGGGCGGGCTGAAGCTTTCTTT,CASSPGGRAEAFF
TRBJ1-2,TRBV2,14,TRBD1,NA,TGTGCCAGCAGTTCGACAGGGGGCGGATATGGCTACACCTTC,CASSSTGGGYGYTF
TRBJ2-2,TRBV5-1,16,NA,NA,TGCGCCAGCAGCTTGGAGGCGTTTTTGAACACCGGGGAGCTGTTTTTT,CASSLEAFLNTGELFF
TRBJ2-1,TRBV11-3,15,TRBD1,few,TGTGCCAGCAGCCGACGGACAGGGAGCGACAATGAGCAGTTCTTC,CASSRRTGSDNEQFF
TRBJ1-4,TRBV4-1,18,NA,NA,TGCGCCAGCAGCCGAATAACGCAACATAGAGGGCTAGCTGAAAAACTGTTTTTT,CASSRITQHRGLAEKLFF
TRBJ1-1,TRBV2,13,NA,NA,TGTGCCAGCAGTGATGCAGGAAGGACTGAAGCTTTCTTT,CASSDAGRTEAFF